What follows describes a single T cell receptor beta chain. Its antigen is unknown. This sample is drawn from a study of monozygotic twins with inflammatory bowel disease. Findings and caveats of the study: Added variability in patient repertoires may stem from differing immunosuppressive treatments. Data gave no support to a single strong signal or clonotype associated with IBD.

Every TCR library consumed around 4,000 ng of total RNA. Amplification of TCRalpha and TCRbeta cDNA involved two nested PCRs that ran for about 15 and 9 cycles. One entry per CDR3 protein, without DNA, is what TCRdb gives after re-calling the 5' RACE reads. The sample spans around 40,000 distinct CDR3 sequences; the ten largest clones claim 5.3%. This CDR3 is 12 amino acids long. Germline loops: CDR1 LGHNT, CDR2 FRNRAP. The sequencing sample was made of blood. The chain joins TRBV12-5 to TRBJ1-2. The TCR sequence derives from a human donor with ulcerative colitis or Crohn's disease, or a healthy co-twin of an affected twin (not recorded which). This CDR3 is CASGSGGYGYTF.